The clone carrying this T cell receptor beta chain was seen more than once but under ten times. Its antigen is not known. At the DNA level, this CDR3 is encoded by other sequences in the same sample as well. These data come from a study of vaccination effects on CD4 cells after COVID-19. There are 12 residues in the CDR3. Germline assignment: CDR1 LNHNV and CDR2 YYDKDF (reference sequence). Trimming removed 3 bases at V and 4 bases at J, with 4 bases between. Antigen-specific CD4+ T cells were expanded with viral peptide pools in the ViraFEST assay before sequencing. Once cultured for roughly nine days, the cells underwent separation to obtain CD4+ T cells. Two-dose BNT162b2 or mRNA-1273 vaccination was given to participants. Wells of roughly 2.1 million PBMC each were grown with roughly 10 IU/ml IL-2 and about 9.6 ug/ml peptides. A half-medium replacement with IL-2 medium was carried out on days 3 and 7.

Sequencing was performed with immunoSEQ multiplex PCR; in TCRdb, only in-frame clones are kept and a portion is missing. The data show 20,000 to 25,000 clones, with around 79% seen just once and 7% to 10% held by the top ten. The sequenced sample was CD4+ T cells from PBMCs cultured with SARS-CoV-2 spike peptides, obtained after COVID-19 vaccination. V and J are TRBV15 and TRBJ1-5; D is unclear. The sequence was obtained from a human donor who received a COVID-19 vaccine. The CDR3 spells CATSRDNQPQHF. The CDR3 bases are TGTGCCACCAGCAGGGATAATCAGCCCCAGCATTTT. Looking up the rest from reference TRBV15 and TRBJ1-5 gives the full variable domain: DAMVIQNPRYQVTQFGKPVTLSCSQTLNHNVMYWYQQKSSQAPKLLFHYYDKDFNNEADTPDNFQSRRPNTSFCFLDIRSPGLGDTAMYLCATSRDNQPQHFGDGTRLSIL.